This passage covers 8 T cell receptor beta chains from one sample sequenced in a study of identical twins. Via MiXCR, TCRdb re-called the 5' RACE reads, giving one row per CDR3 protein. Here the sample spans 400,000 to 550,000 distinct CDR3 sequences, approximately 22% being singletons. These same data were also listed under a study on T cells expressing NK-cell markers.

Sequencing was performed on CD4+ T cells sorted from blood. The origin of the receptors is a woman aged 18-30 years in good health.

The rearrangement joins TRBV15 to TRBJ2-3; D gene ambiguous. Trimming stripped 1 base from V and 0 bases from J, with 5 bases between. Germline V gene lookup returns CDR1 LNHNV and CDR2 YYDKDF (reference sequence). The CDR3 runs to 14 residues. The CDR3 DNA is TGTGCCACCAGCAGAGGGGTTAGCACAGATACGCAGTATTTT. It codes for CATSRGVSTDTQYF.

The CDR3 loop reads CASSQTVQETQYF. As DNA, the CDR3 is TGCGCCAGCTCTCAGACGGTCCAAGAGACCCAGTACTTC. The J gene is TRBJ2-5, the V gene TRBV10-2, with D unresolved. CDR1 is WSHSY and CDR2 is SAAADI in the germline V gene. This CDR3 is built from 13 residues. V lost 8 bases and J 1 base, leaving 11 bases between the germline ends.

The table lists this clonotype with many counts. V and J are TRBV29-1 and TRBJ2-2; D uncertain. Trimming removed 4 bases at V and 6 bases at J, with 15 bases between. Germline-derived CDR1 and CDR2 are SQVTM and ANQGSEA. This CDR3 is 14 amino acids long. CDR3 DNA: TGCAGCGTTGTTGGCTATAACATGGCCGGGGAGCTGTTTTTT. Its translation: CSVVGYNMAGELFF.

This chain joins TRBV20-1 and TRBJ1-3, with 8 bases identical to TRBD1. The CDR3 spans 14 residues. Germline lookup yields CDR1 DFQATT and CDR2 SNEGSKA (reference sequence). V trimming: 3 bases; J trimming: 3 bases; junction bases outside the gene matches: 4. The CDR3 nucleotides read TGCAGTGCTAGGGTGACAGGGGATGGAAACACCATATATTTT. Encoded protein: CSARVTGDGNTIYF.

The rearrangement links TRBV11-3 to TRBJ2-1; D ambiguous. Germline V CDR1 and CDR2: SGHNT, YENEEA. The CDR3 has 16 amino acids. V was trimmed by 4 bases and J by 0 bases, leaving 13 bases between them. The CDR3 sequence: CASSWVWTSSYNEQFF. CDR3 nucleotide sequence: TGTGCCAGCAGCTGGGTCTGGACCAGCTCCTACAATGAGCAGTTCTTC. The full variable domain, its missing parts supplied by reference TRBV11-3 and TRBJ2-1, is EAGVVQSPRYKIIEKKQPVAFWCNPISGHNTLYWYLQNLGQGPELLIRYENEEAVDDSQLPKDRFSAERLKGVDSTLKIQPAELGDSAVYLCASSWVWTSSYNEQFFGPGTRLTVL.

The chain uses TRBV12-3 or TRBV12-4 and TRBJ1-5; no reliable D call. The CDR3 has 14 amino acids. Trimming took 5 bases from V and 1 from J, leaving 9 bases between them. CDR3 amino acids: CASSPTVSNQPQHF. The CDR3 coding sequence is TGTGCCAGCAGTCCAACGGTGAGCAATCAGCCCCAGCATTTT.

The rearrangement joins TRBV29-1 to TRBJ1-1; possibly TRBD1 for D (5 bases). Per the germline V gene, CDR1 is SQVTM and CDR2 is ANQGSEA. The CDR3 length is 12 residues. The ends were cut back, 4 bases at V and 6 bases at J, with 12 bases in the middle. CDR3 nucleotide sequence: TGCAGCGTTGGCCAGGGCTTAGCTGAAGCTTTCTTT. Protein product: CSVGQGLAEAFF.

This clonotype was observed a handful of times. The genes are TRBV29-1 and TRBJ2-2; TRBD2 is a possible D gene (5 bases). Deletions cut 6 bases from V and 1 base from J, with 9 bases between. The germline V gene encodes CDR1 SQVTM and CDR2 ANQGSEA. This CDR3 is built from 13 residues. The CDR3 DNA sequence: TGCAGCGTGCGGGTACAGAACACCGGGGAGCTGTTTTTT. Encoded protein: CSVRVQNTGELFF.